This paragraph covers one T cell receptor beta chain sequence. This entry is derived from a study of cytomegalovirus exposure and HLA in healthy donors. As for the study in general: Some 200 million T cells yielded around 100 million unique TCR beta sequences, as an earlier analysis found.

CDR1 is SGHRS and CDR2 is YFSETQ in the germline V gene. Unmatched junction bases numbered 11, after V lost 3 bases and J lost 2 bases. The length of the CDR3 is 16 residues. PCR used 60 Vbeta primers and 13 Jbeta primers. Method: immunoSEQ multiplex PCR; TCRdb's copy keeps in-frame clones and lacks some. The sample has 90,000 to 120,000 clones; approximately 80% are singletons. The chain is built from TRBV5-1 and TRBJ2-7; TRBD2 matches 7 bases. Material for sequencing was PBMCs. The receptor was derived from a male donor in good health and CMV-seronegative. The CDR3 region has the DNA TGCGCCAGCAGCTGGCTGGGCGGGAGTGGCCCCTACGAGCAGTACTTC. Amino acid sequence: CASSWLGGSGPYEQYF.